This TCR beta chain was observed in a study of CXCR3-negative and CXCR3-positive naive CD8 T cells. The CDR3 runs to 13 residues. The germline gives CDR1 SEHNR, CDR2 FQNEAQ (reference sequence). The libraries of TRB cDNA were prepared using 5' RACE with UMI labels. TCRdb re-called the 5' RACE reads and shows each CDR3 protein once, DNA omitted. The sample features over 20,000 distinct CDR3 sequences, with about 3% in its top ten. The rearrangement links TRBV7-9 to TRBJ2-7; the TCRdb D gene call, TRBD2, has no DNA to confirm it. This sequence originates from a human donor in good health. Some clones in this sample may be carry-over from other donors' samples. The specimen was naive CXCR3- CD8+ T cells from blood. Subset described: CD45RO-CCR7+CD27+CD95- naive CD8+ T cells lacking CXCR3 (TNR3-). The CDR3 loop is CASSLVGRNEQYF. Based on the CDR3 plus reference TRBV7-9 and TRBJ2-7, the full variable domain is DTGVSQNPRHKITKRGQNVTFRCDPISEHNRLYWYRQTLGQGPEFLTYFQNEAQLEKSRLLSDRFSAERPKGSFSTLEIQRTEQGDSAMYLCASSLVGRNEQYFGPGTRLTVT.